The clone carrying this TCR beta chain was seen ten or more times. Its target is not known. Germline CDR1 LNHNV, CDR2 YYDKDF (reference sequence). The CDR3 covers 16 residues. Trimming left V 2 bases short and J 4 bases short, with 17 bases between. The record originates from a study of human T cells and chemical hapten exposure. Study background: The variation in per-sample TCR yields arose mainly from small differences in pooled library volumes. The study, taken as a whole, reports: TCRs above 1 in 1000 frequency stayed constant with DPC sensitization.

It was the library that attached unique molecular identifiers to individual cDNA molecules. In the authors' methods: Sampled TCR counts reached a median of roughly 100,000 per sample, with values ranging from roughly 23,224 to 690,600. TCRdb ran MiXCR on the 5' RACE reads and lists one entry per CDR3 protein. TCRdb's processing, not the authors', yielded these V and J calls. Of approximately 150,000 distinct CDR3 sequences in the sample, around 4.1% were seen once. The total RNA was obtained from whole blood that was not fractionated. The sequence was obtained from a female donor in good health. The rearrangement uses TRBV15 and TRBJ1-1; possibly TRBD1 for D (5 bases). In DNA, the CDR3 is TGTGCCACCAGCAGATCCCTGGGGGGGGGTGGCACTGAAGCTTTCTTT. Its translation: CATSRSLGGGGTEAFF.